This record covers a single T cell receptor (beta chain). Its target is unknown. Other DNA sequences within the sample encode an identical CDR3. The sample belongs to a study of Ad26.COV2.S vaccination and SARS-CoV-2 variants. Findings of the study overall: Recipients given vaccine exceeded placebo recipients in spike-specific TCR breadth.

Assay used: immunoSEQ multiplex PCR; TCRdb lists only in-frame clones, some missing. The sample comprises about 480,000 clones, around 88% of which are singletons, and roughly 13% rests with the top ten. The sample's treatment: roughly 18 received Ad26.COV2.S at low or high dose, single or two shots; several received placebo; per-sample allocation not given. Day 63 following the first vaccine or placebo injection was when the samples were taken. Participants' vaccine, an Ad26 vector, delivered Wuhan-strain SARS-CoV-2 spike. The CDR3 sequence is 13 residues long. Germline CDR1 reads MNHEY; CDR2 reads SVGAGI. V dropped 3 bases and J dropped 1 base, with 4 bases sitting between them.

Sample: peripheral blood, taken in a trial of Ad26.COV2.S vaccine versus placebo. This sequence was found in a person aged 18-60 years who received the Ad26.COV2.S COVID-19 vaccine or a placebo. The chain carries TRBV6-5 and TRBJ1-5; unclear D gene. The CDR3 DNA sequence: TGTGCCAGCAGTTATGACAGCAATCAGCCCCAGCATTTT. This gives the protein CASSYDSNQPQHF.